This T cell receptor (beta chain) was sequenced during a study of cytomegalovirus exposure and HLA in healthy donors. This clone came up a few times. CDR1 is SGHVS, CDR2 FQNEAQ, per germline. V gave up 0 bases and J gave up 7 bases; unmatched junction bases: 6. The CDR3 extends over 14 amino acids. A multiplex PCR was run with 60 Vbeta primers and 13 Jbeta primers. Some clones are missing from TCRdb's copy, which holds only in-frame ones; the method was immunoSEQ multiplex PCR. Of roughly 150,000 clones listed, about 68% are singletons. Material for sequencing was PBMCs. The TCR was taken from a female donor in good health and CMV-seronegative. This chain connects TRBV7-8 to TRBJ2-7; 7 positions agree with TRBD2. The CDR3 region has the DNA TGTGCCAGCAGCTTAGCGGGTACGGGGGGTGAGCAGTACTTC. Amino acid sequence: CASSLAGTGGEQYF.